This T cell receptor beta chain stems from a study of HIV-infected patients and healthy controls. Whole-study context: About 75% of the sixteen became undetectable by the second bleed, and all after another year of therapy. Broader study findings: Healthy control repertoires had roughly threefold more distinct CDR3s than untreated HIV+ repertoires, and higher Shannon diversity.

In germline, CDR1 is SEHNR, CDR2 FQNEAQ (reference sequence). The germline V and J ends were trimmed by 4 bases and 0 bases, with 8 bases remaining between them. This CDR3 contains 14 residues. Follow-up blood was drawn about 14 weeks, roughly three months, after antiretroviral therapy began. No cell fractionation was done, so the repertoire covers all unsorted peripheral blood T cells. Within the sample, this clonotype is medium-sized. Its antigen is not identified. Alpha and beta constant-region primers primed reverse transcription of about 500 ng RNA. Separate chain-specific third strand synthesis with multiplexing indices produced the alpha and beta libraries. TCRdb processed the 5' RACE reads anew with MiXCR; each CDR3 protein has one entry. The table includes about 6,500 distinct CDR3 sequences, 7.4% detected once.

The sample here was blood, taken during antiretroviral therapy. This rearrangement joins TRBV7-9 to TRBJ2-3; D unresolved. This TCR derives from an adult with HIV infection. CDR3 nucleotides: TGTGCCAGCAGCTCCAGCCTGAGCACAGATACGCAGTATTTT. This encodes CASSSSLSTDTQYF.